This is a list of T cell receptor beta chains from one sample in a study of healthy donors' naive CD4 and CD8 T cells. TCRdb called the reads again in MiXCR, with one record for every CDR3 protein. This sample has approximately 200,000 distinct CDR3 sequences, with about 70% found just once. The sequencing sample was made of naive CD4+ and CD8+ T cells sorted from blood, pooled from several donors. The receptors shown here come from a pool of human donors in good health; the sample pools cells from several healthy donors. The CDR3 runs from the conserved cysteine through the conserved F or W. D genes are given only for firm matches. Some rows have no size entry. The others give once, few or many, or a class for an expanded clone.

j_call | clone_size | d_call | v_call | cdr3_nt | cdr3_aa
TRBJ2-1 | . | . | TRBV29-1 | TGCAGCGTTGAAGAGGGGTGGGCATCCGAGCAGTTCTTC | CSVEEGWASEQFF
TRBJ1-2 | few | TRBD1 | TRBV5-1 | TGCGCCAGCAGCTTGATAACAGGGGGCGAGGGGGGCTACACCTTC | CASSLITGGEGGYTF
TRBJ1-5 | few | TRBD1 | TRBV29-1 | TGCAGCGTGAGACAGGGCGAACAGCCCCAGCATTTT | CSVRQGEQPQHF
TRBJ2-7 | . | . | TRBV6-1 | TGTGCCAGCAGTGGGACGCGACAAGCCTCCTACGAGCAGTACTTC | CASSGTRQASYEQYF
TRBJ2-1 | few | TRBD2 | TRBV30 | TGTGCCTGGGATACTAGCGGATCCTACAATGAGCAGTTCTTC | CAWDTSGSYNEQFF
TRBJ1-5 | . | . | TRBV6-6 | TGTGCCAGCAGCATAGGAGGGGGAGGCCAGCCCCAGCATTTT | CASSIGGGGQPQHF
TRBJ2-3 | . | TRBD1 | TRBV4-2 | TGTGCCAGCAGCCAACAGGGGGTGACATCAGATACGCAGTATTTT | CASSQQGVTSDTQYF
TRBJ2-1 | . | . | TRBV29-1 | TGCAGCGTTGACGGCGAATTGTTCTATGAGCAGTTCTTC | CSVDGELFYEQFF
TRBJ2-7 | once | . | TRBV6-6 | TGTGCCAGCAGTTATCTGAGCACCGGAGCCTACGAGCAGTACTTC | CASSYLSTGAYEQYF
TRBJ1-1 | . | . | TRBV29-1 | TGCAGCGTAACAGGGAGGGACACTGAAGCTTTCTTT | CSVTGRDTEAFF
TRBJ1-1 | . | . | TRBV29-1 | TGCAGCGTAACTACAGGGCCGAACGTTGGGTATACTGAAGCTTTCTTT | CSVTTGPNVGYTEAFF
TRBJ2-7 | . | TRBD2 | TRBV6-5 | TGTGCCAGCAGTACAAGGACTAGCGGGACCTACGAGCAGTACTTC | CASSTRTSGTYEQYF
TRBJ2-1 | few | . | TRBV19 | TGTGCCAGTAGTATAGACCAGGGGCCTTACAATGAGCAGTTCTTC | CASSIDQGPYNEQFF
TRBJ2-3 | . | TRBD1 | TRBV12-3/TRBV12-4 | TGTGCCACCAGGGGGCCTAGCACAGATACGCAGTATTTT | CATRGPSTDTQYF
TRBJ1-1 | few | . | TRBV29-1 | TGCAGCCCAACCAGTAGGACTGAAGCTTTCTTT | CSPTSRTEAFF
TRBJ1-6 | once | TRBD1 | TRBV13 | TGTGCCAGCAGCTCCGCCGGGACAGGGGGCCTCCTGAGTTCACCCCTCCACTTT | CASSSAGTGGLLSSPLHF
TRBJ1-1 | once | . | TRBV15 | TGTGCCACTAGCGAAGACACTGAAGCTTTCTTT | CATSEDTEAFF
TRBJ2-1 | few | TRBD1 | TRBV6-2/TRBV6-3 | TGTGCCTTCGGACAGGGGTTATTCGGTGAGCAGTTCTTC | CAFGQGLFGEQFF
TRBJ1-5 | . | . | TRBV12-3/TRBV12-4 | TGTGTCAGCAGGGGCAGACAGGATGCTACCAATCAGCCCCAACATTTT | CVSRGRQDATNQPQHF
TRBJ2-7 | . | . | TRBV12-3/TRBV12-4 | TGTGCCAGCAGTCCCTCGGGTTGGTCCTACGAGCAGTACTTC | CASSPSGWSYEQYF
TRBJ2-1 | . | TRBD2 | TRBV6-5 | TGTGCCAGCAGCTCTAGCGGGAGGGGCAATGAGCAGTTCTTC | CASSSSGRGNEQFF
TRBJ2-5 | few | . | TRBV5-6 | TGTGCCAGCAGCTTGTGGGGGACGGAGACCCAGTACTTC | CASSLWGTETQYF
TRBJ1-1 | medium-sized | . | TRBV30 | TGTGCCTGGACTACCGGACACCTGAACACTGAAGCTTTCTTT | CAWTTGHLNTEAFF
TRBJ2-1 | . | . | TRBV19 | TGTGCCAGTAGTATCTTTACTCCTAGTTCCTACAATGAGCAGTTCTTC | CASSIFTPSSYNEQFF
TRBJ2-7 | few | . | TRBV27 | TGTGCCAGCAGTTTATCGCGGGGACAAGGCAACGAGCAGTACTTC | CASSLSRGQGNEQYF
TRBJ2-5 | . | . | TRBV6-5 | TGTGCCAGCAGTCCCTTACTTCTTGAGCTACAAGAGACCCAGTACTTC | CASSPLLLELQETQYF
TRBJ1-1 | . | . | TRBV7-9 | TGTGCCAGCAGCTTTGGTCTGACTGAAGCTTTCTTT | CASSFGLTEAFF
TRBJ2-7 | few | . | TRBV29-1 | TGCAGCGTTGAGGGAGCTGGCGAGCAGTACTTC | CSVEGAGEQYF
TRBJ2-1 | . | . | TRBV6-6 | TGTGCCAGCGGGGCGGCCTACAATGAGCAGTTCTTC | CASGAAYNEQFF
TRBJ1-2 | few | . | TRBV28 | TGTGCCAGCAGTCTTTCGGGGGGCTACACCTTC | CASSLSGGYTF